The clone carrying this T cell receptor (beta chain) was counted a few times. Its antigen is unknown. These data originate in a study of cytomegalovirus exposure and HLA in healthy donors. At the level of the study: As an earlier analysis found, around 200 million T cells yielded about 100 million unique TCR beta sequences.

Study results and limitations: Earlier analysis found most TCR beta V segments productive about 87% or about 30% of the time. The likely explanation for a cluster of highly shared sequence variants was sequencing artifact.

The PCR was carried out with 60 Vbeta primers and 13 Jbeta primers. Sequencing was performed with immunoSEQ multiplex PCR; in TCRdb, only in-frame clones are kept and a portion is missing. This repertoire shows fewer than 200,000 clones, around 78% found once; its top ten account for roughly 0.82%. The CDR3 is 16 amino acids. Germline-derived CDR1 and CDR2 are MNHEY and SMNVEV (reference sequence). V dropped 4 bases and J dropped 7 bases, with 20 bases sitting between them. Sequenced input: PBMCs. The chain is built from TRBV27 and TRBJ2-1, with a weak D call TRBD2 (6 bases). The TCR sequence derives from a female donor in good health and CMV-seronegative. Here the CDR3 reads CASSYNGGVVLNEQFF. The CDR3 bases are TGTGCCAGCAGTTACAACGGCGGGGTGGTCCTAAATGAGCAGTTCTTC.